These 2 T cell receptor beta chains share one sample of origin, sequenced in a study of blood T cell repertoires in COVID-19. Repertoires were generated with immunoSEQ multiplex PCR, while TCRdb's copy carries only in-frame clones and drops some. The data hold around 170,000 clones, with more than 85% observed a single time. The sample was peripheral blood. These receptors were taken from a man between 45 and 60 years old with acute or convalescent COVID-19.

J is TRBJ2-1 and V is TRBV6-5; 7 bases fit TRBD2. The V segment lost 6 bases and the J segment 4 bases; nucleotides outside the gene matches: 6. The CDR3 length is 14 residues. The germline V gene encodes CDR1 MNHEY and CDR2 SVGAGI. The DNA of the CDR3 is TGTGCCAGCAGAATGGGCGGGAGTTACAATGAGCAGTTCTTC. This gives the protein CASRMGGSYNEQFF.

The sample holds one count of this clone. The chain carries TRBV5-1 and TRBJ2-7; TRBD1 aligns across 12 bases. This CDR3 comprises 16 residues. Germline CDR1 reads SGHRS; CDR2 reads YFSETQ. V was clipped by 5 bases and J by 6 bases; unmatched bases: 12. The CDR3: CASSPTPGTGGFEQYF. The DNA of the CDR3 is TGCGCCAGCAGTCCGACACCCGGGACAGGGGGCTTCGAGCAGTACTTC. The full variable domain, with the rest looked up from reference TRBV5-1 and TRBJ2-7, is KAGVTQTPRYLIKTRGQQVTLSCSPISGHRSVSWYQQTPGQGLQFLFEYFSETQRNKGNFPGRFSGRQFSNSRSEMNVSTLELGDSALYLCASSPTPGTGGFEQYFGPGTRLTVT.